This TCR beta chain emerged from a study of Graves' ophthalmopathy and Graves' hyperthyroidism. RNA transcripts served as template for amplifying TCR beta CDR3 sequences. Second-round multiplex PCR came after a first-round RT-PCR that employed HTBI primers. MiXCR, run by TCRdb on the multiplex PCR reads, gives a single entry per CDR3 protein. This sample has 150,000 to 200,000 distinct CDR3 sequences, with 39% found just once. Concerning this clonotype itself: Its target is not known.

Patients were diagnosed from clinical symptoms, serum thyroxine, TRAb, thyroid ultrasound and orbital computed tomography. Germline V gene data show CDR1 as SNHLY and CDR2 as FYNNEI. The CDR3 totals 15 residues. V was clipped by 4 bases and J by 4 bases, with 16 bases between them. The study, taken as a whole, reports: Progression of ophthalmopathy was predicted by the model with roughly 70% sensitivity and 72.22% specificity.

The source of this sequence is a man aged 30 to 45 with Graves' ophthalmopathy. The chain carries TRBV2 and TRBJ1-1; weak D call: TRBD1 (5 bases). Input material: peripheral blood. The CDR3: CASSGGSGGFTEAFF. In DNA, the CDR3 is TGTGCCAGCAGTGGGGGGAGTGGTGGGTTCACTGAAGCTTTCTTT.